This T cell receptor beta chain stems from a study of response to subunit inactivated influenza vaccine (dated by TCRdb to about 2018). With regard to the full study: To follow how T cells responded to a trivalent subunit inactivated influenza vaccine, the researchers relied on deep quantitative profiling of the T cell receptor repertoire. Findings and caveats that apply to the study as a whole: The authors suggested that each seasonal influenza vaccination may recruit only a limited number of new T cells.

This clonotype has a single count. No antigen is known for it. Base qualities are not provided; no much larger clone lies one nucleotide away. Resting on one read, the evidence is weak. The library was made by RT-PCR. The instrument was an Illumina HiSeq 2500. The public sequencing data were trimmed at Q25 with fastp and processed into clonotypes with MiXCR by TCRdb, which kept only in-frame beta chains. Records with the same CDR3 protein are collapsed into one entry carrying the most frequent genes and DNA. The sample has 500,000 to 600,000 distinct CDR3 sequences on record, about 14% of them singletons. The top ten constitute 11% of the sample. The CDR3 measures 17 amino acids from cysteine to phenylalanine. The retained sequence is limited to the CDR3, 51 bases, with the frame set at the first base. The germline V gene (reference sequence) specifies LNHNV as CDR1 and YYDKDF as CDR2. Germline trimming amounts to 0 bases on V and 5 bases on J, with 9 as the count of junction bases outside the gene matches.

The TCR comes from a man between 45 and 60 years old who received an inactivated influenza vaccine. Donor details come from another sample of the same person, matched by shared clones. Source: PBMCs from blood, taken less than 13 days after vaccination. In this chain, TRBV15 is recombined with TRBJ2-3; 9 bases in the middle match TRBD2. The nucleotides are TGTGCCACCAGCAGAGAAGTCGGCGGGGGGGCTGGAGATACGCAGTATTTT. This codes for CATSREVGGGAGDTQYF.